This T cell receptor (beta chain) was sequenced in a study of T-cell memory formation after mild COVID-19. Study results and caveats: CM and EM subsets held most contracting CD4+ clones; EMRA held CD8+ ones.

Germline CDR1 LGHNA, CDR2 YSLEER. Trimming cost V 0 bases and J 1 base, with 7 bases left between them. This CDR3 region has 15 residues. The table lists this clonotype with a few counts. Its cognate antigen is unknown. Using its own MiXCR run on the 5' RACE reads, TCRdb lists one record per CDR3 protein. The data show under 350,000 distinct CDR3 sequences, around 15% seen once. The sequence was obtained from a man between 18 and 35 years old who had mild COVID-19 (a few samples of this study predate the infection). Cell type and time point are not known. Sequencing was done on a sample of PBMCs or a T cell subset sorted from them (not recorded which). The rearrangement joins TRBV4-3 to TRBJ1-5; no definite D call. In DNA, the CDR3 is TGCGCCAGCAGCCAAGATGTGGTGAGCAATCAGCCCCAGCATTTT. Amino acid sequence: CASSQDVVSNQPQHF.